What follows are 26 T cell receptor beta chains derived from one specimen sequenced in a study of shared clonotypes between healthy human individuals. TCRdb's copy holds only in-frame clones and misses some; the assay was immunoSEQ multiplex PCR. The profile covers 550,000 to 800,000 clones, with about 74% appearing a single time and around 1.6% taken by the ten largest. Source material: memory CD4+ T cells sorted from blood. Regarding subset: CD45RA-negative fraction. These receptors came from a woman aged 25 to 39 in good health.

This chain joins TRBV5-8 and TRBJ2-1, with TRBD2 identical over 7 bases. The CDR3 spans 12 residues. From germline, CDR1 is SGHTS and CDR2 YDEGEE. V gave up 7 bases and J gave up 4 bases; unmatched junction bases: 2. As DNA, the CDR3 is TGTGCCAGCTCGGGACTATACAATGAGCAGTTCTTC. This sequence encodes CASSGLYNEQFF. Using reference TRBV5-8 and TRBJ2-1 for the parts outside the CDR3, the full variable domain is EAGVTQSPTHLIKTRGQQATLRCSPISGHTSVYWYQQALGLGLQFLLWYDEGEERNRGNFPPRFSGRQFPNYSSELNVNALELEDSALYLCASSGLYNEQFFGPGTRLTVL.

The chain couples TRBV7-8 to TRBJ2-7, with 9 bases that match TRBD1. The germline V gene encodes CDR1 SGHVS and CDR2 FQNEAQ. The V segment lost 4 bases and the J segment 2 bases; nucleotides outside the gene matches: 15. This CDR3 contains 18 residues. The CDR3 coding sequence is TGTGCCAGCAGCTATAACAGAGCCGGGACAGGGATCGCCTACGAGCAGTACTTC. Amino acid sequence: CASSYNRAGTGIAYEQYF. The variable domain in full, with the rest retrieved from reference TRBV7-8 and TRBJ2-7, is GAGVSQSPRYKVAKRGQDVALRCDPISGHVSLFWYQQALGQGPEFLTYFQNEAQLDKSGLPSDRFFAERPEGSVSTLKIQRTQQEDSAVYLCASSYNRAGTGIAYEQYFGPGTRLTVT.

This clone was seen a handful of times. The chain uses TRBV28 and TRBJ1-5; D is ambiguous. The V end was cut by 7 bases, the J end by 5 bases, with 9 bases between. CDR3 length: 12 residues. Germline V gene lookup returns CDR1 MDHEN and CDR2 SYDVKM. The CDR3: CASNSADQPQHF. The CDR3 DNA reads TGTGCCAGCAACAGTGCGGATCAGCCCCAGCATTTT.

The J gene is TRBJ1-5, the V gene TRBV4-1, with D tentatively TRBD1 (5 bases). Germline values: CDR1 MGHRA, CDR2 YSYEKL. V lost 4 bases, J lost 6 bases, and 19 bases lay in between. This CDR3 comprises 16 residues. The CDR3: CASSPGGVATGQPQHF. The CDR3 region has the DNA TGCGCCAGCAGCCCGGGCGGGGTTGCAACAGGTCAGCCCCAGCATTTT.

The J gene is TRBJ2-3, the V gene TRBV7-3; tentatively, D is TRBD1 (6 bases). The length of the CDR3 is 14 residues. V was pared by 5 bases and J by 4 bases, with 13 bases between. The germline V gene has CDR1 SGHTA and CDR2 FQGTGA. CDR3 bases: TGTGCCAGCAGCACCCGACAGGACGCAGATACGCAGTATTTT. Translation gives CASSTRQDADTQYF.

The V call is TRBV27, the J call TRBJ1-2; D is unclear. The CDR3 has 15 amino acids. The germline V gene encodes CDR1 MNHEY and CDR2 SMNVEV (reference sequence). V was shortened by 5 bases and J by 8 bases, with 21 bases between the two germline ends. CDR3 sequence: CASSRSTSELWGYTF. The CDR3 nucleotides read TGTGCCAGCAGTAGATCGACAAGCGAACTATGGGGCTACACCTTC.

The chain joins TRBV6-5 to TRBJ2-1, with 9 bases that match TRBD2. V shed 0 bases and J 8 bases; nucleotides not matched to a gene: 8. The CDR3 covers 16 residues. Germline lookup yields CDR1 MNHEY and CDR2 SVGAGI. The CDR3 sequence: CASSYSAISGSYEQFF. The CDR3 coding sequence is TGTGCCAGCAGTTACTCGGCGATTAGCGGGAGCTATGAGCAGTTCTTC.

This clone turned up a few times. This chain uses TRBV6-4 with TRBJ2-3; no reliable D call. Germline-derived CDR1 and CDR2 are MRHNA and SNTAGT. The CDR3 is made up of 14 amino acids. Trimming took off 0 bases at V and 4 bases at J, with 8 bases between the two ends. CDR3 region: CASSDSIRSDTQYF. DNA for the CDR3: TGTGCCAGCAGTGACTCCATCAGGTCAGATACGCAGTATTTT.

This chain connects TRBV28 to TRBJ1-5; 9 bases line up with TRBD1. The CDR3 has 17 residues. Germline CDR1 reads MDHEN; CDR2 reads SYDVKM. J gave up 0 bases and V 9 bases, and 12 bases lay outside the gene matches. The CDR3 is CASDRDRDYNSNQPQHF. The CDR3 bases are TGTGCCAGTGACCGGGACAGGGATTATAATAGCAATCAGCCCCAGCATTTT. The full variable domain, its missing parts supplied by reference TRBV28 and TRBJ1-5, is DVKVTQSSRYLVKRTGEKVFLECVQDMDHENMFWYRQDPGLGLRLIYFSYDVKMKEKGDIPEGYSVSREKKERFSLILESASTNQTSMYLCASDRDRDYNSNQPQHFGDGTRLSIL.

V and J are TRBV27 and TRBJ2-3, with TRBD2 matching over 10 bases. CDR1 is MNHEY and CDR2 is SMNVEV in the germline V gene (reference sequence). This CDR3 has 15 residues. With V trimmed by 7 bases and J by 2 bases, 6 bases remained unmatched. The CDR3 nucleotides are TGTGCCAGCAAAGAGCGGGAGGGATACACAGATACGCAGTATTTT. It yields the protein CASKEREGYTDTQYF.

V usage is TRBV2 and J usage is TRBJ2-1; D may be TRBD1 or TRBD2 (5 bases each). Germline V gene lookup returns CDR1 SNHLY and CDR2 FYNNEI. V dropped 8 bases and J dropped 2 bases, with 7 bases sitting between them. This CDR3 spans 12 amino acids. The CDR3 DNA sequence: TGTGCCAGCTGGGACGCCTACAATGAGCAGTTCTTC. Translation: CASWDAYNEQFF.

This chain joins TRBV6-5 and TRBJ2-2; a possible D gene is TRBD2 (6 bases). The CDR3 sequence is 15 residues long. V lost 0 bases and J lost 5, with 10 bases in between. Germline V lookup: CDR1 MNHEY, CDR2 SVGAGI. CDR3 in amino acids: CASSYSSSETGELFF. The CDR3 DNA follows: TGTGCCAGCAGTTACTCGTCTAGCGAGACCGGGGAGCTGTTTTTT.

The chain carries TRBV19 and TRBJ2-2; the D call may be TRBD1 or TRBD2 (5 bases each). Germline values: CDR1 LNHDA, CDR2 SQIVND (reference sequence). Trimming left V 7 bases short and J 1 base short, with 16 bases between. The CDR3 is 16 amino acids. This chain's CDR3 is CASTKFGTGNTGELFF. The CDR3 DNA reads TGTGCCAGTACCAAGTTCGGGACGGGGAACACCGGGGAGCTGTTTTTT.

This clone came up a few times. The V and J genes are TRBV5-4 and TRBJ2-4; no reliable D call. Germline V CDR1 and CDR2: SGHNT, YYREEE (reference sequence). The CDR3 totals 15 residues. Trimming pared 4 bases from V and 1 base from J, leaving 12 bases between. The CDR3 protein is CASSDTGLAKNIQYF. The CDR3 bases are TGTGCCAGCAGCGATACCGGGCTGGCCAAAAACATTCAGTACTTC.

The DNA for the CDR3 is TGCGCCAGCAGCCCCGGTCCGCCGAGCTCCTACAATGAGCAGTTCTTC. Translation: CASSPGPPSSYNEQFF. This chain uses TRBV5-1 with TRBJ2-1; D unresolved. The germline gives CDR1 SGHRS, CDR2 YFSETQ. V lost 4 bases, J lost 0 bases, and 14 bases lay in between. CDR3 length: 16 amino acids.

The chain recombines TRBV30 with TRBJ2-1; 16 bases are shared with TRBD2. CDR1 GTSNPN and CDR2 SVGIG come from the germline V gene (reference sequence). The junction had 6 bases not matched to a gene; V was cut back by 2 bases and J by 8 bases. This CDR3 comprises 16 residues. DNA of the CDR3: TGTGCCTGGAGTTCCGGGACTAGCGGGAGGGCCCATGAGCAGTTCTTC. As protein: CAWSSGTSGRAHEQFF.

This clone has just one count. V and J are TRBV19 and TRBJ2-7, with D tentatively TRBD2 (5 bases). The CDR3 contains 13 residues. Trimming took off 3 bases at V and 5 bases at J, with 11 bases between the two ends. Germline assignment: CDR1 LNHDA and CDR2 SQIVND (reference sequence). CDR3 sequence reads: CASSIGREDEQYF. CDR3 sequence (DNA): TGTGCCAGTAGTATCGGACGGGAAGACGAGCAGTACTTC.

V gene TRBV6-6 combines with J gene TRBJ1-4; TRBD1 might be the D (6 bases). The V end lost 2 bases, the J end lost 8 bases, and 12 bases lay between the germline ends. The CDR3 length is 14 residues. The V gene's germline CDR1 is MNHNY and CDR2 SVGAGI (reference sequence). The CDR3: CASSYEQGWEKLFF. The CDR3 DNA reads TGTGCCAGCAGTTACGAACAGGGATGGGAAAAACTGTTTTTT.

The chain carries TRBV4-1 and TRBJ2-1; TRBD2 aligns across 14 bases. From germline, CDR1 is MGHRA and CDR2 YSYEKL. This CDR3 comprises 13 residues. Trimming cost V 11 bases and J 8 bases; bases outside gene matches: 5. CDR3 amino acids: CASGTSGSYEQFF. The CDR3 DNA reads TGCGCCTCGGGGACTAGCGGGAGTTATGAGCAGTTCTTC.

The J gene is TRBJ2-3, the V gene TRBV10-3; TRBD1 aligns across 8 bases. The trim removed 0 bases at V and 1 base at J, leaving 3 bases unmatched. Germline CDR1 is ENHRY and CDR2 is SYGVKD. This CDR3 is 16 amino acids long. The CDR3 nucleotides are TGTGCCATCAGTGAGTCTGGGGGACAGGGCACAGATACGCAGTATTTT. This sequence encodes CAISESGGQGTDTQYF.

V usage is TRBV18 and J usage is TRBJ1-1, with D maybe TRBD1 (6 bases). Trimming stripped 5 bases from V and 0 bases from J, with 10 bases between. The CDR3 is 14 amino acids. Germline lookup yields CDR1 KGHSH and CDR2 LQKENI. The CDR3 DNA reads TGTGCCAGCTCAGCGGACAGACTGAACACTGAAGCTTTCTTT. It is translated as CASSADRLNTEAFF.

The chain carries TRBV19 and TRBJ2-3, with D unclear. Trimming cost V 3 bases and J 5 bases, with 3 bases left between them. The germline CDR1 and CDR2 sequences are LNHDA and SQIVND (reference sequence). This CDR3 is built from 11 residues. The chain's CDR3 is CASSMKDTQYF. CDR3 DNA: TGTGCCAGTAGTATGAAAGATACGCAGTATTTT.

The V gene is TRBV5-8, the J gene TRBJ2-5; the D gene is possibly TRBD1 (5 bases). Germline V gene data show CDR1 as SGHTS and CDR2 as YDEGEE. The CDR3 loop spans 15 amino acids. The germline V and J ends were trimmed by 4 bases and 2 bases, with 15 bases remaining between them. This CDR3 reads CASSPRVGQQETQYF. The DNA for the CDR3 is TGTGCCAGCAGCCCACGGGTGGGGCAGCAAGAGACCCAGTACTTC.

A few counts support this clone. The CDR3 coding sequence is TGTGCCAGCACCCCGGGTGATGGACTCAAAAAACTGTTTTTT. Residues: CASTPGDGLKKLFF. This rearrangement joins TRBV6-1 to TRBJ1-4, with D unclear. With 7 bases removed from V and 9 bases from J, the gap between germline ends came to 18 bases. The germline gives CDR1 MNHNS, CDR2 SASEGT. CDR3 length: 14 amino acids.

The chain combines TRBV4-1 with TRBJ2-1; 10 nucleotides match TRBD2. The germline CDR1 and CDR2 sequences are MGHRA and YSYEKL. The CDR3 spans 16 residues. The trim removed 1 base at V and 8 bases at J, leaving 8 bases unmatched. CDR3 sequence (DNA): TGCGCCAGCAGCCAAGCGGAAGCGGGAGGGTTTGATGAGCAGTTCTTC. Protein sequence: CASSQAEAGGFDEQFF.

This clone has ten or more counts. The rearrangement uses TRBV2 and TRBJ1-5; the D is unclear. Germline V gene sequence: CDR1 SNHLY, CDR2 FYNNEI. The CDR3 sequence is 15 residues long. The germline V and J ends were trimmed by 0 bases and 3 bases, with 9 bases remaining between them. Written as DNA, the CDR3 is TGTGCCAGCAGTGAAGCGCCGACACCCAATCAGCCCCAGCATTTT. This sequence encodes CASSEAPTPNQPQHF.